Following are 27 T cell receptor beta chains from one sample sequenced in a study of T cells in women clearing cervical HPV infection. Profiling relied on immunoSEQ multiplex PCR, and the TCRdb table lists in-frame clones only, not all of them. This listing includes about 23,000 clones. Sequenced: blood buffy coat. These receptors were obtained from a woman between 18 and 69 years old with a cervical HPV16 infection that either progressed to CIN3+ or cleared (not recorded which).

On this clone itself: The read gets to within 3 residues of the CDR3 end, and the germline J gene fills in the rest. V is TRBV30 and J is TRBJ1-6; tentative D call: TRBD1 (5 bases). Looked up from germline, CDR1 is GTSNPN and CDR2 is SVGIG (reference sequence). V lost 1 base and J 11 bases, leaving 12 bases between the germline ends. The CDR3 sequence is 13 residues long. The DNA read from the CDR3 is TGTGCCTGGAGTGCACTTCCCAGGGCACCC. Its protein is CAWSALPRAP. The CDR3 as a whole reads CAWSALPRAPLHF.

In regard to this clone: The CDR3 end lies 3 residues beyond the end of the read and is filled in from the germline J gene. V usage is TRBV14 and J usage is TRBJ1-4; D might be TRBD1 (5 bases). V was shortened by 0 bases and J by 8 bases, with 13 bases between the two germline ends. The CDR3 has 15 residues. CDR1 and CDR2 from the germline V gene are SGHDN and FVKESK. The CDR3: CASSQDLGPGEKLFF. The CDR3 bases that were read are TGTGCCAGCAGCCAAGATCTTGGGCCAGGGGAAAAA.

Concerning this clone: The read is 3 residues too short to cover the CDR3 end, so that end is filled in from the germline J gene. The V call is TRBV2, the J call TRBJ2-2; 10 bases agree with TRBD1. This CDR3 has 14 amino acids. From germline, CDR1 is SNHLY and CDR2 FYNNEI. Losses at the gene ends were 8 bases for V and 5 bases for J; bases not matched to a gene: 5. The CDR3 sequence: CASGGTGETGELFF. The sequenced CDR3 bases are TGTGCCAGCGGAGGGACAGGGGAGACCGGGGAG.

As for this clone: Coverage ceases 3 residues before the CDR3 finishes, and the germline J gene fills in the end. This sequence joins TRBV7-3 and TRBJ1-2; 8 bases are shared with TRBD1. Germline V gene lookup returns CDR1 SGHTA and CDR2 FQGTGA. V dropped 5 bases and J dropped 0; count of bases not matched to a gene: 8. The CDR3 is 16 amino acids. This CDR3 reads CASSRTGKEANYGYTF. Partial CDR3 DNA: TGTGCCAGCAGCCGGACAGGGAAGGAAGCTAACTATGGC.

Note on this clone: The read terminates 3 residues ahead of where the CDR3 ends, so the germline J gene completes it. The chain employs TRBV10-3 and TRBJ1-2; 7 nucleotides match TRBD1. J was trimmed by 4 bases and V by 9 bases; bases with no gene match: 14. This CDR3 region has 15 residues. Germline V gene data show CDR1 as ENHRY and CDR2 as SYGVKD. The DNA read from the CDR3 is TGTGCCATAACACCATCGACAGGGTCGTTCTATGGC. It codes for CAITPSTGSFYG. The whole CDR3 sequence reads CAITPSTGSFYGYTF.

A word on this clone: The read falls 3 residues short of the CDR3 end, and the missing part is taken from the germline J gene. This rearrangement joins TRBV20-1 to TRBJ2-1; TRBD2 might be the D (6 bases). The germline V and J ends were trimmed by 4 bases and 2 bases, with 12 bases remaining between them. The CDR3 totals 14 residues. Germline-derived CDR1 and CDR2 are DFQATT and SNEGSKA (reference sequence). The CDR3 region is CSAMSGLPYNEQFF. CDR3 DNA (partial): TGCAGTGCTATGAGCGGGCTTCCCTACAATGAG.

About this clone: The sequenced fragment ends 3 residues before the CDR3 boundary, so the rest is inferred from the germline J gene. The chain recombines TRBV5-1 with TRBJ1-2, with D uncertain. The germline CDR1 and CDR2 sequences are SGHRS and YFSETQ. V lost 4 bases and J 0 bases, leaving 10 bases between the germline ends. The CDR3 contains 14 residues. This chain's CDR3 is CASSLAVANYGYTF. Partial CDR3 DNA: TGCGCCAGCAGCCTGGCGGTTGCTAACTATGGC.

The CDR3 loop is CSVVVGQGLIEQFF. CDR3 bases read: TGCAGCGTTGTTGTAGGACAGGGGCTTATTGAG. The chain has TRBV29-1 and TRBJ2-1; the match to TRBD1 covers 9 bases. The CDR3 is cut off 3 residues early in the read; its end comes from the germline J gene. The CDR3 has 14 residues. With V trimmed by 4 bases and J by 9 bases, 10 bases remained unmatched. Germline-derived CDR1 and CDR2 are SQVTM and ANQGSEA.

Notes on this clone: The read ends 3 residues early relative to the CDR3; the germline J gene fills the gap. V and J are TRBV24-1 and TRBJ2-7, with 8 bases lining up with TRBD1. The ends lost 6 bases at V and 2 bases at J; junction bases unmatched: 2. The CDR3 has 13 residues. Germline V CDR1 and CDR2: KGHDR, SFDVKD. The CDR3: CATSRQGTYEQYF. CDR3 DNA (partial): TGTGCCACCAGTAGACAGGGGACCTACGAG.

Concerning this clone: The sequenced fragment ends 3 residues before the CDR3 boundary, so the rest is inferred from the germline J gene. The chain is built from TRBV7-2 and TRBJ1-2; TRBD1 matches 7 bases. The germline CDR1 and CDR2 sequences are SGHTA and FQGNSA. The CDR3 has 13 amino acids. The CDR3 sequence: CASSQFQGGDYTF. The part of the CDR3 DNA that was read is TGTGCCAGCAGCCAATTCCAGGGGGGTGAC. The whole variable domain, filled in from reference TRBV7-2 and TRBJ1-2, reads GAGVSQSPSNKVTEKGKDVELRCDPISGHTALYWYRQSLGQGLEFLIYFQGNSAPDKSGLPSDRFSAERTGGSVSTLTIQRTQQEDSAVYLCASSQFQGGDYTFGSGTRLTVV.

Concerning this clone itself: The read terminates 3 residues ahead of where the CDR3 ends, so the germline J gene completes it. The chain has TRBV7-9 and TRBJ1-1; 9 bases map to TRBD1. CDR1 and CDR2 from the germline V gene are SEHNR and FQNEAQ (reference sequence). The CDR3 loop spans 13 amino acids. CDR3 region: CASSLMGQGTAFF. The part of the CDR3 DNA that was read is TGTGCCAGCAGCTTAATGGGACAGGGTACA.

Turning to this clone: The read stops 3 residues short of the end of the CDR3; the missing end is completed from the germline J gene. The chain employs TRBV5-1 and TRBJ2-1; 8 positions agree with TRBD2. The CDR3 runs 18 residues. V was clipped by 7 bases and J by 0 bases; unmatched bases: 15. CDR1 and CDR2 (germline): SGHRS, YFSETQ. The CDR3 is CASATLAAERSSYNEQFF. CDR3 DNA, as far as it was read: TGCGCCAGCGCAACACTAGCGGCCGAGCGATCCTCCTACAATGAG.

About this clone: Sequencing ends 3 residues short of the CDR3 end; the germline J gene provides the rest. The J gene is TRBJ1-6, the V gene TRBV6-2 or TRBV6-3; 10 nucleotides line up with TRBD1. CDR1 MNHEY and CDR2 SVGEGT come from the germline V gene. The trim removed 5 bases at V and 6 bases at J, leaving 4 bases unmatched. The CDR3 is 15 residues long. The sequenced part of the CDR3 DNA is TGTGCCAGCAGTGACAGGGGGCTCGTTAATTCACCC. Protein: CASSDRGLVNSP. The full CDR3 reads CASSDRGLVNSPLHF.

For this clone: The read finishes 3 residues shy of the CDR3 end, and the germline J gene is used to complete it. The V gene is TRBV7-8, the J gene TRBJ1-1; TRBD1 is a possible D gene (6 bases). The length of the CDR3 is 15 residues. Germline V gene data show CDR1 as SGHVS and CDR2 as FQNEAQ. With 0 bases removed from V and 1 base from J, the gap between germline ends came to 9 bases. CDR3 DNA, as far as it was read: TGTGCCAGCAGCTTAGCGCGCAGGGGGAACACTGAA. This gives the protein CASSLARRGNTE. In full, the CDR3 is CASSLARRGNTEAFF.

Comment on this clone: Read sequence stops 3 residues before the CDR3 end, and the germline J gene provides the missing end. V usage is TRBV5-1 and J usage is TRBJ2-2; possibly TRBD2 for D (6 bases). The CDR3 is 14 residues long. Between the trimmed V and J ends, which lost 7 bases and 6 bases, there was a span of 16 bases. CDR1 and CDR2 from the germline V gene are SGHRS and YFSETQ. The CDR3 protein is CASCPQTGAGELFF. CDR3 DNA (partial): TGCGCCAGCTGCCCCCAAACGGGGGCCGGGGAG.

About this clone itself: The read ends 3 residues before the CDR3 terminus; that terminus is restored from the germline J gene. This chain uses TRBV7-3 with TRBJ2-1; 13 bases fit TRBD2. The CDR3 is 15 amino acids. Germline V gene sequence: CDR1 SGHTA, CDR2 FQGTGA. The V gene end was trimmed by 4 bases and the J gene end by 9 bases; junction bases not matched to a gene: 6. This CDR3 reads CASSSRTSGSGEQFF. The CDR3 DNA, read in part, is TGTGCCAGCAGCTCCAGGACTAGCGGGAGTGGTGAG.

Notes on this clone: The read stops 3 residues short of the end of the CDR3; the missing end is completed from the germline J gene. The chain combines TRBV5-1 with TRBJ2-3; 8 bases align to TRBD2. This CDR3 has 15 residues. Trimming cost V 5 bases and J 1 base; bases outside gene matches: 6. The germline gives CDR1 SGHRS, CDR2 YFSETQ. The CDR3: CASRSSGIGTDTQYF. The part of the CDR3 DNA that was read is TGCGCCAGCAGGAGTAGCGGGATCGGCACAGATACG.

About this clone: The read ends 3 residues before the CDR3 terminus; that terminus is restored from the germline J gene. The sample has other DNA sequences that encode this CDR3 too. The chain uses TRBV6-4 and TRBJ2-1, with 8 bases lining up with TRBD2. From germline, CDR1 is MRHNA and CDR2 SNTAGT. The J segment lost 0 bases and the V segment lost 3 bases, leaving 4 bases of the junction unmatched. This CDR3 region has 16 residues. The DNA read from the CDR3 is TGTGCCAGCAGTGATCTAGCGGGTAACTCCTACAATGAG. Its translation: CASSDLAGNSYNE. In full, the CDR3 reads CASSDLAGNSYNEQFF.

Regarding this clone: The missing CDR3 end, 3 residues past where the read stops, is filled in from the germline J gene. The chain joins TRBV5-1 to TRBJ1-5, with 7 bases aligning to TRBD1. V was pared by 4 bases and J by 8 bases, with 18 bases of the junction left unmatched. Germline assignment: CDR1 SGHRS and CDR2 YFSETQ. This CDR3 region has 17 residues. The CDR3 bases that were read are TGCGCCAGCAGCCCCGGAGGTGGACAGGAGCTAAGAGAGCCC. It encodes CASSPGGGQELREP. The whole CDR3 protein is CASSPGGGQELREPQHF. Filled out from reference TRBV5-1 and TRBJ1-5, the complete variable domain reads KAGVTQTPRYLIKTRGQQVTLSCSPISGHRSVSWYQQTPGQGLQFLFEYFSETQRNKGNFPGRFSGRQFSNSRSEMNVSTLELGDSALYLCASSPGGGQELREPQHFGDGTRLSIL.

For this clone: The CDR3 goes on 3 residues after the read ends, and that part is filled in from the germline J gene. V is TRBV19 and J is TRBJ1-5; unclear D gene. V lost 3 bases to trimming and J lost 4 bases, with 7 bases between them. CDR1 LNHDA and CDR2 SQIVND come from the germline V gene (reference sequence). This CDR3 region has 13 residues. CDR3 amino acids: CASSIQNNQPQHF. The covered CDR3 bases are TGTGCCAGTAGTATCCAGAATAATCAGCCC.

To note about this clone: The read stops 3 residues short of the end of the CDR3; the missing end is completed from the germline J gene. J is TRBJ2-2 and V is TRBV10-3; the match to TRBD2 covers 9 bases. Germline assignment: CDR1 ENHRY and CDR2 SYGVKD. The CDR3 has 15 amino acids. The V and J ends lost 3 bases and 7 bases, in that order; junction bases with no gene match: 6. CDR3 protein: CAISDRGRAGGELFF. The CDR3 DNA, read in part, is TGTGCCATCAGTGACCGCGGGAGGGCCGGCGGGGAG.

The CDR3 sequence: CSARYGPGDQPQHF. The covered CDR3 bases are TGCAGTGCTAGATATGGGCCAGGGGATCAGCCC. The chain employs TRBV20-1 and TRBJ1-5; perhaps TRBD1 as D (6 bases). The read comes to an end 3 residues before the CDR3 does, leaving the germline J gene to fill in the end. Germline CDR1 reads DFQATT; CDR2 reads SNEGSKA (reference sequence). Trimming took 2 bases from V and 5 from J, leaving 13 bases between them. The CDR3 has 14 residues.

With respect to this clone: The read falls 3 residues short of the CDR3 end, and the missing part is taken from the germline J gene. J is TRBJ2-1 and V is TRBV10-1, with 8 bases identical to TRBD1. Germline values: CDR1 WNHNN, CDR2 SYGVQD (reference sequence). The J segment lost 2 bases and the V segment lost 2 bases, leaving 2 bases of the junction unmatched. CDR3 length: 15 amino acids. Partial CDR3 DNA: TGCGCCAGCAGTGAGGCAGGGGGCCCCTACAATGAG. Translating it yields CASSEAGGPYNE. The CDR3 in its entirety is CASSEAGGPYNEQFF.

Worth noting for this clone: The read finishes 3 residues shy of the CDR3 end, and the germline J gene is used to complete it. This chain links TRBV11-2 with TRBJ2-1; TRBD1 is a possible D gene (6 bases). The CDR3 has 15 amino acids. V was cut by 1 base and J by 1 base, with 8 bases left in between. CDR1 is SGHAT and CDR2 is FQNNGV in the germline V gene. The DNA read from the CDR3 is TGTGCCAGCAGCTTAGTACAGGGATCCTACAATGAG. It codes for CASSLVQGSYNE. The entire CDR3 reads CASSLVQGSYNEQFF.

Points on this clone: The CDR3 end is not reached by the read, which stops 3 residues before it; the germline J gene fills it in. J is TRBJ2-7 and V is TRBV7-3; TRBD1 matches at 11 bases. The CDR3 loop spans 15 amino acids. V gave up 2 bases and J gave up 4 bases; unmatched junction bases: 4. From germline, CDR1 is SGHTA and CDR2 FQGTGA. CDR3 protein: CASSLAGQGAYEQYF. CDR3 DNA, as far as it was read: TGTGCCAGCAGCTTAGCCGGACAGGGGGCTTACGAG.

As regards this clone: The read ends 3 residues shy of where the CDR3 ends; the end is completed using the germline J gene. The V gene is TRBV20-1, the J gene TRBJ1-6; D gene ambiguous. Between the trimmed V and J ends, which lost 0 bases and 10 bases, there was a span of 7 bases. There are 12 residues in the CDR3. The V gene's germline CDR1 is DFQATT and CDR2 SNEGSKA (reference sequence). This CDR3 reads CSARDVLSPLHF. The covered CDR3 bases are TGCAGTGCTAGAGATGTTTTATCACCC.

About this clone itself: With the read ending 3 residues before the CDR3 end, the germline J gene is used to fill in that end. The chain uses TRBV10-3 and TRBJ1-1; TRBD1 is a possible D gene (5 bases). V was trimmed by 0 bases and J by 0 bases, leaving 14 bases between them. The CDR3 is made up of 17 amino acids. Germline V gene data show CDR1 as ENHRY and CDR2 as SYGVKD. The CDR3 here is CAISESIYAGMNTEAFF. The CDR3 bases that were read are TGTGCCATCAGTGAGTCAATCTACGCAGGGATGAACACTGAA.